One and the same sample provided the 16 T cell receptor beta chains below, sequenced in a study of CXCR3-negative and CXCR3-positive naive CD8 T cells. The method, 5' RACE with UMI labels, was used to prepare the TRB cDNA libraries. TCRdb reanalyzed the 5' RACE reads and collapses them to one entry per CDR3 protein, without DNA. The sample holds about 41,000 distinct CDR3 sequences. Sample: naive CXCR3- CD8+ T cells from blood. Subset: CD45RO-CCR7+CD27+CD95- naive CD8+ T cells lacking CXCR3 (TNR3-). These receptors all come from a human donor in good health. Some clones in this sample may be carry-over from other donors' samples.

V is TRBV5-1 and J is TRBJ1-1; as DNA is missing, the TRBD1 call by TCRdb cannot be tested. The germline V gene encodes CDR1 SGHRS and CDR2 YFSETQ. The CDR3 has 13 residues. The CDR3 region is CASSLLGDTEAFF.

The chain has TRBV12-3 or TRBV12-4 and TRBJ2-7; TCRdb's D call, TRBD1, is unchecked because there is no DNA. The CDR3 is made up of 15 amino acids. The CDR3: CASKIRDGPSYEQYF.

This clonotype is medium-sized by frequency. The genes are TRBV4-3 and TRBJ2-7. The CDR3 is 16 residues long. Germline V CDR1 and CDR2: LGHNA, YSLEER. The CDR3 sequence is CASSQEYARRSYEQYF.

CDR3 in amino acids: CASSLGAMMNTEAFF. The rearrangement uses TRBV4-3 and TRBJ1-1; lacking DNA, the TRBD1 call made by TCRdb goes unchecked. The CDR3 loop spans 15 amino acids. Germline assignment: CDR1 LGHNA and CDR2 YSLEER.

This chain joins TRBV29-1 and TRBJ2-7; the D gene TCRdb calls, TRBD2, cannot be checked with no DNA. Germline loops: CDR1 SQVTM, CDR2 ANQGSEA. CDR3 length: 14 residues. This chain's CDR3 is CSATPLGSSYEQYF.

V and J are TRBV28 and TRBJ1-1; no DNA is available, so the TRBD1 call from TCRdb remains unchecked. The CDR3 has 12 amino acids. Germline loops: CDR1 MDHEN, CDR2 SYDVKM. The CDR3 loop is CASSLMGRKAFF.

J is TRBJ2-7 and V is TRBV6-2 or TRBV6-3. The CDR3 runs 15 residues. Germline-derived CDR1 and CDR2 are MNHEY and SVGEGT. The CDR3 spells CASSKTVTPFYEQYF.

This chain joins TRBV4-1 and TRBJ2-1; TCRdb calls TRBD1, which cannot be checked without DNA. The V gene's germline CDR1 is MGHRA and CDR2 YSYEKL. The CDR3 is 14 residues long. The CDR3 sequence is CASSHHRGRAQQFF.

The gene calls are TRBV7-8 and TRBJ2-5; there is no DNA to check the TCRdb D call of TRBD2. This CDR3 is 15 amino acids long. Germline CDR1 and CDR2: SGHVS and FQNEAQ. CDR3 loop: CASTLGGLAEETQYF.

The chain has TRBV28 and TRBJ1-2; the D call of TRBD1 rests on TCRdb alone, since no DNA is present to check it. Germline lookup yields CDR1 MDHEN and CDR2 SYDVKM. CDR3 length: 16 residues. The CDR3 sequence is CASSLQGALSSYGYTF.

The chain links TRBV7-9 to TRBJ2-1; TCRdb selects TRBD2, and the lack of DNA leaves this call unchecked. Germline V CDR1 and CDR2: SEHNR, FQNEAQ (reference sequence). CDR3 length equals 16 residues. This CDR3 is CASTGQRAGDYNEQFF. The full variable domain, with the rest looked up from reference TRBV7-9 and TRBJ2-1, is DTGVSQNPRHKITKRGQNVTFRCDPISEHNRLYWYRQTLGQGPEFLTYFQNEAQLEKSRLLSDRFSAERPKGSFSTLEIQRTEQGDSAMYLCASTGQRAGDYNEQFFGPGTRLTVL.

V gene TRBV5-1 combines with J gene TRBJ1-2; there is no DNA to check the TCRdb D call of TRBD1. Germline CDR1 SGHRS, CDR2 YFSETQ. The CDR3 has 15 amino acids. This CDR3 is CASSASGQSLYGYTF.

V and J are TRBV5-1 and TRBJ2-7; TCRdb's D call, TRBD1, is unchecked because there is no DNA. CDR1 and CDR2 (germline): SGHRS, YFSETQ. CDR3 length equals 12 residues. CDR3 sequence: CATGDRDGEQYF.

The CDR3 loop reads CASSLSTYGYTF. This chain links TRBV7-9 with TRBJ1-2. The CDR3 spans 12 residues. Germline assignment: CDR1 SEHNR and CDR2 FQNEAQ (reference sequence). The full variable domain, completed using reference TRBV7-9 and TRBJ1-2, is DTGVSQNPRHKITKRGQNVTFRCDPISEHNRLYWYRQTLGQGPEFLTYFQNEAQLEKSRLLSDRFSAERPKGSFSTLEIQRTEQGDSAMYLCASSLSTYGYTFGSGTRLTVV.

This chain's CDR3 is CATSVEPGRYEQYF. The chain joins TRBV28 to TRBJ2-7; the D call of TRBD1 rests on TCRdb alone, since no DNA is present to check it. The CDR3 has 14 amino acids. CDR1 and CDR2 from the germline V gene are MDHEN and SYDVKM.

The CDR3 reads CASSVRDSEPADTQYF. The chain is built from TRBV3-1 and TRBJ2-3; absent DNA, TCRdb's TRBD1 call cannot be checked. The CDR3 has 16 amino acids. Looked up from germline, CDR1 is LGHDT and CDR2 is YNNKEL (reference sequence).